There are many counts of the clone carrying this T cell receptor (beta chain). Its antigen is not known. For CDR3 and TCR beta VDJ profiling, genomic DNA was the template used. In TCRdb, the reads were re-called with MiXCR into one record per CDR3 protein. The repertoire holds hundreds of thousands of distinct CDR3 sequences, with 60% to 80% as singletons. Germline loops: CDR1 SGHTA, CDR2 FQGTGA. Deletions cut 6 bases from V and 7 bases from J, with 12 bases between. This CDR3 has 12 residues. This specimen belongs to a study of CD8+CD57+ T cells in acquired aplastic anemia. Study at large: DNA per sorted CD4+ or CD8+ sample ranged 0.2 to 27.4 ug, averaging about 2.9 ug. As sequenced from healthy donors, CD4+ cells averaged approximately 11 million reads. Study-level results: Patients and controls shared fewer than 30 CD8+ CDR3 sequences. CD8+ Simpson's diversity in patients was not significantly different from that in controls.

The chain recombines TRBV7-3 with TRBJ1-2, with unresolved D. Sequenced material: sorted CD4+, CD8+, or CD8+CD57+ T cells (not recorded which) from PBMCs. The sequence came from a human donor in good health, serving as a control. As DNA, the CDR3 is TGTGCCAGCAGAAATATGGGGAGTGGCTACACCTTC. Its translation is CASRNMGSGYTF.